This T cell receptor (beta chain) was retrieved from a study of cytomegalovirus exposure and HLA in healthy donors. A remark on this clone: No antigen is known for it.

Trimming took 0 bases from V and 5 from J, leaving 11 bases between them. Germline V CDR1 and CDR2: MNHNS, SASEGT. The CDR3 has 14 residues. Here immunoSEQ multiplex PCR was the method, and the copy in TCRdb shows in-frame clones only, minus some. This table has roughly 120,000 clones, 90% to 95% appearing once. The study's findings and limits: The study designated over 150 TCR beta chains cytomegalovirus-associated. The TCR clusters that emerged in the first cohort tended, a later analysis found, to co-occur in the 95 to 150 validation repertoires.

Material for sequencing was PBMCs. The TCR originated in a woman aged 18-29 years in good health and CMV-seronegative. The rearrangement joins TRBV6-1 to TRBJ2-7, with D tentatively TRBD2 (5 bases). CDR3 in DNA: TGTGCCAGCAGTGAAGCGCGAGGGTTCCACGAGCAGTACTTC. This encodes CASSEARGFHEQYF.